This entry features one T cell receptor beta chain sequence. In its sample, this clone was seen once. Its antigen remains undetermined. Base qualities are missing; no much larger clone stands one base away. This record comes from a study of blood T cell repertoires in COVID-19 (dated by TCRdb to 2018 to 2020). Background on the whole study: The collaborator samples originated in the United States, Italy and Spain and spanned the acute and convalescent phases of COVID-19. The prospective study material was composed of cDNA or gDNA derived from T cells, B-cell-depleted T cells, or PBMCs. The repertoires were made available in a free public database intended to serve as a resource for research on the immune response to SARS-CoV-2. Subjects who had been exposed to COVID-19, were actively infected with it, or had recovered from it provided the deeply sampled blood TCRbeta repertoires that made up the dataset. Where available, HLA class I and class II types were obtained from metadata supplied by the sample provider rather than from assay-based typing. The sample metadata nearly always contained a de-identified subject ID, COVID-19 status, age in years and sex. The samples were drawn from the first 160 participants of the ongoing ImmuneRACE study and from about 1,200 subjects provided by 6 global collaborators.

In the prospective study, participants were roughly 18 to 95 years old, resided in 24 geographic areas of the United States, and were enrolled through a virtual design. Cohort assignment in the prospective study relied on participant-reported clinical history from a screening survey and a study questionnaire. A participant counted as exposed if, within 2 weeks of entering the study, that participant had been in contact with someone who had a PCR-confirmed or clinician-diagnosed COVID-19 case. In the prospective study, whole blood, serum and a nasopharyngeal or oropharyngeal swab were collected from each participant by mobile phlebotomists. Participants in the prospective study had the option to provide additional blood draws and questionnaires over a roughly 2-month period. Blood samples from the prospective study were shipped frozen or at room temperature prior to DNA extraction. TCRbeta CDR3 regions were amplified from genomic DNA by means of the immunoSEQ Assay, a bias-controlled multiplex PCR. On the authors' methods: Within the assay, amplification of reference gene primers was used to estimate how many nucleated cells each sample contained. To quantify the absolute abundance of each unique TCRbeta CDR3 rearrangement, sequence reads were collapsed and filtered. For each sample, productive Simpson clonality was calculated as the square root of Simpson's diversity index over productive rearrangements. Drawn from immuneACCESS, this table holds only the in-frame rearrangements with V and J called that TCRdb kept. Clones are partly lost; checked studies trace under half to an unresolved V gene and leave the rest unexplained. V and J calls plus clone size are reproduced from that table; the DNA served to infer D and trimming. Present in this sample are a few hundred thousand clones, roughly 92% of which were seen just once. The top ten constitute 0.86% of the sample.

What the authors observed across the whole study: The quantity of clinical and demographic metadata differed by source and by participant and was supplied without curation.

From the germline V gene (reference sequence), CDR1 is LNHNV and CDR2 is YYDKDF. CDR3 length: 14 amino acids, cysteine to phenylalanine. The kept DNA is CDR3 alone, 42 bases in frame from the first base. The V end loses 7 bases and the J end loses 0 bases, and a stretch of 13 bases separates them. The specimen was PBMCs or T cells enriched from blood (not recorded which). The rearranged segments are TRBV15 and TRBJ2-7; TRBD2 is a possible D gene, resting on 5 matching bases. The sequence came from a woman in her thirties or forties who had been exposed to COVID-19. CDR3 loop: CATTSGASSYEQYF. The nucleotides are TGTGCCACCACAAGCGGCGCGAGCTCCTACGAGCAGTACTTC.